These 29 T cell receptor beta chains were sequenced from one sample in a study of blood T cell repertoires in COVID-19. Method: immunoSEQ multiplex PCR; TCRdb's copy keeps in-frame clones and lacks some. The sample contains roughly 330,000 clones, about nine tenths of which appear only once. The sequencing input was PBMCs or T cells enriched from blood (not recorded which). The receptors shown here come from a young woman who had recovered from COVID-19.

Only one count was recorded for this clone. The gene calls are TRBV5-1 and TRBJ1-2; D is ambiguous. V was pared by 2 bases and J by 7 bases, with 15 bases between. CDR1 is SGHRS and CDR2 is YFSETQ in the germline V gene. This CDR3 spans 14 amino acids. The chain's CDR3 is CASSFWTGEGGYTF. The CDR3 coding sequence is TGCGCCAGCAGCTTCTGGACTGGGGAGGGTGGCTACACCTTC.

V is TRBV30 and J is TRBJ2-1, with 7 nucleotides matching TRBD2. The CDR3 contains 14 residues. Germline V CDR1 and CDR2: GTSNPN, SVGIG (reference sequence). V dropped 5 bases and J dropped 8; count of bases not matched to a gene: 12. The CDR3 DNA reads TGTGCCTGGGAAAGGACTAGTCTCAGCTATGAGCAGTTCTTC. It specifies CAWERTSLSYEQFF.

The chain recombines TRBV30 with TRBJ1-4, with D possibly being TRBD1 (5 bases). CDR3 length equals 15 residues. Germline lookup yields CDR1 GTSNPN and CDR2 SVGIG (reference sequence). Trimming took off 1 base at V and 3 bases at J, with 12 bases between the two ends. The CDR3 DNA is TGTGCCTGGAGTGACTGGGGGGGGGCTAATGAAAAACTGTTTTTT. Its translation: CAWSDWGGANEKLFF.

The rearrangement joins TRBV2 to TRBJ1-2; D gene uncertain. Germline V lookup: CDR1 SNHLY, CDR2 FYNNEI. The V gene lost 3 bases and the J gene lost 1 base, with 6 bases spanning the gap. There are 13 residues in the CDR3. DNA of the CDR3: TGTGCCAGCAGTGACGACATTAACTATGGCTACACCTTC. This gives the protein CASSDDINYGYTF.

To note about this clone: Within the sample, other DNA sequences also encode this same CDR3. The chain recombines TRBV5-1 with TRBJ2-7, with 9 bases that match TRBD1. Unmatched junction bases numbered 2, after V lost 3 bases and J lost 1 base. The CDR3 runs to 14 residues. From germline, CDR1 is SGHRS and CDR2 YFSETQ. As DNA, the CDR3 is TGCGCCAGCAGCTGGGGACAGGGTTCCTACGAGCAGTACTTC. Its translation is CASSWGQGSYEQYF. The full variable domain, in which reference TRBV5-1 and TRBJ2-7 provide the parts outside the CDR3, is KAGVTQTPRYLIKTRGQQVTLSCSPISGHRSVSWYQQTPGQGLQFLFEYFSETQRNKGNFPGRFSGRQFSNSRSEMNVSTLELGDSALYLCASSWGQGSYEQYFGPGTRLTVT.

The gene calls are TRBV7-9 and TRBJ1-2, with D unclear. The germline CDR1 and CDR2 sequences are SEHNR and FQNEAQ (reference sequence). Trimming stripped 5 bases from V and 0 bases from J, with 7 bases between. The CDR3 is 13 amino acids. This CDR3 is CASSLTANYGYTF. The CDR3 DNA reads TGTGCCAGCAGCCTGACTGCTAACTATGGCTACACCTTC.

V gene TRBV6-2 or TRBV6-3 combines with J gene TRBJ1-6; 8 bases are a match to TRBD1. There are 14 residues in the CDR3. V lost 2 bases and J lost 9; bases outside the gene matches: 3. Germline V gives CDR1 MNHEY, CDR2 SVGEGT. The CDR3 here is CASSYGDRGSPLHF. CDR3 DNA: TGTGCCAGCAGTTACGGAGACAGGGGTTCACCCCTCCACTTT.

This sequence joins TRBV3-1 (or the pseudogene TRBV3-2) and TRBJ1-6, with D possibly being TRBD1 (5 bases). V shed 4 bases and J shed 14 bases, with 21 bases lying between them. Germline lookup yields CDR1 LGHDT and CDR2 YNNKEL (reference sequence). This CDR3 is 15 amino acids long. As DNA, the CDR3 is TGTGCCAGCAGCCCCCATCGGGCAGGGTCCGTCACCCTCCACTTT. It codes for CASSPHRAGSVTLHF.

The CDR3 nucleotides are TGTGCCAGCAGTTTTTCCGTTGACCGGGAATATTTCACCTTTTTCATCAATCAGCCCCAGCATTTT. As protein: CASSFSVDREYFTFFINQPQHF. The rearrangement joins TRBV28 to TRBJ1-5; no clear D gene. The length of the CDR3 is 22 residues. Trimming stripped 3 bases from V and 3 bases from J, with 33 bases between. CDR1 is MDHEN and CDR2 is SYDVKM in the germline V gene.

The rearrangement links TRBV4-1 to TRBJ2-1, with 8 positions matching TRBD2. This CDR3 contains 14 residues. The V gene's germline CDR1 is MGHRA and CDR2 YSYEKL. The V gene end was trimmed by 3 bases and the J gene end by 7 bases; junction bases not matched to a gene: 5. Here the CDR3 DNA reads TGCGCCAGCAGCCACGAAGCGGGGGAGAATGAGCAGTTCTTC. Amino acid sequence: CASSHEAGENEQFF.

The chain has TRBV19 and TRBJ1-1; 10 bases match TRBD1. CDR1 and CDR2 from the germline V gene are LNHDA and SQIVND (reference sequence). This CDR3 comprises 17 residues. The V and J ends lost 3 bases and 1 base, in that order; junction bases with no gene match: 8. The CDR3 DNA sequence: TGTGCCAGTAGTATCATCGGGACAGGGGTAACGAACACTGAAGCTTTCTTT. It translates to CASSIIGTGVTNTEAFF. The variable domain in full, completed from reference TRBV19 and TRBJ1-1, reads DGGITQSPKYLFRKEGQNVTLSCEQNLNHDAMYWYRQDPGQGLRLIYYSQIVNDFQKGDIAEGYSVSREKKESFPLTVTSAQKNPTAFYLCASSIIGTGVTNTEAFFGQGTRLTVV.

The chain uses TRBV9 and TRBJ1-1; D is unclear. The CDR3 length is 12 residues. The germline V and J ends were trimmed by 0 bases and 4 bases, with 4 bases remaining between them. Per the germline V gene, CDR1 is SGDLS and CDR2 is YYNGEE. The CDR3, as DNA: TGTGCCAGCAGCGTAGGAGGCACTGAAGCTTTCTTT. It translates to CASSVGGTEAFF.

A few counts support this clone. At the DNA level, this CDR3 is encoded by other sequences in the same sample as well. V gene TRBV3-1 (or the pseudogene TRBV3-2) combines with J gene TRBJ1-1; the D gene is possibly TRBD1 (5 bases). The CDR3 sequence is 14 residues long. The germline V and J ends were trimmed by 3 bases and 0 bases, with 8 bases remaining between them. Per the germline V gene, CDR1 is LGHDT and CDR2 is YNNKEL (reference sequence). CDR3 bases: TGTGCCAGCAGCCAGGGGCAGCTGAACACTGAAGCTTTCTTT. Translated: CASSQGQLNTEAFF.

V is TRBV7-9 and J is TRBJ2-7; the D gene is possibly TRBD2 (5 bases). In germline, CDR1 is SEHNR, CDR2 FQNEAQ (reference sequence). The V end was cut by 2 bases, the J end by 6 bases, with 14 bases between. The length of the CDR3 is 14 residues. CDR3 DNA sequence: TGTGCCAGCAGCTTACGCGTCGGGGAATCCGAGCAGTACTTC. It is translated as CASSLRVGESEQYF. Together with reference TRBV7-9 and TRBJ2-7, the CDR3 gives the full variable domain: DTGVSQNPRHKITKRGQNVTFRCDPISEHNRLYWYRQTLGQGPEFLTYFQNEAQLEKSRLLSDRFSAERPKGSFSTLEIQRTEQGDSAMYLCASSLRVGESEQYFGPGTRLTVT.

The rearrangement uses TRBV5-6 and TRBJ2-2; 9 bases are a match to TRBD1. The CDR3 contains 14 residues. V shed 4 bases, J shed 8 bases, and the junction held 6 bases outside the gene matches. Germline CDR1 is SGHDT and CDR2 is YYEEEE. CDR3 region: CASSPDRGMGELFF. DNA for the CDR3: TGTGCCAGCAGCCCGGACAGGGGAATGGGGGAGCTGTTTTTT.

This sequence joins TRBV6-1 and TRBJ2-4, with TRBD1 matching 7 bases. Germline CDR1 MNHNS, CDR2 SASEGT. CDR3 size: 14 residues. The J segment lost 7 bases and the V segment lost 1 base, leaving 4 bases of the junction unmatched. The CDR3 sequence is CASSEGGGGNIQYF. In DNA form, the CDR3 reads TGTGCCAGCAGTGAAGGAGGGGGCGGGAACATTCAGTACTTC.

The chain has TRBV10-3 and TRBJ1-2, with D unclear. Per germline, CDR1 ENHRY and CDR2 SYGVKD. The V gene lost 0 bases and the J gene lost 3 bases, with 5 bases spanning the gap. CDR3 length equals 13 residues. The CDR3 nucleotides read TGTGCCATCAGTGAGTCCCCAGACTATGGCTACACCTTC. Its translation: CAISESPDYGYTF.

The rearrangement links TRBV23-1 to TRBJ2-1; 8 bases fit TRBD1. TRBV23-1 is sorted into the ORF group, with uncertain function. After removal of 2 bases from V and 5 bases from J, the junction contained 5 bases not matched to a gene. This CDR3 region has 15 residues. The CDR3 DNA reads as TGCGCCAGCAGTCAACGTGGACAGGGCGACAATGAGCAGTTCTTC. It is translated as CASSQRGQGDNEQFF.

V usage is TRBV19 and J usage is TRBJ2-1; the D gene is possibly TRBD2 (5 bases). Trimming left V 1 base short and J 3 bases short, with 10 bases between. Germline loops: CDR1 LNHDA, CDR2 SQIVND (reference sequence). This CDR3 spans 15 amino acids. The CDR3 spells CASSIGDYYYNEQFF. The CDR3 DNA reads TGTGCCAGTAGTATAGGAGACTACTACTACAATGAGCAGTTCTTC.

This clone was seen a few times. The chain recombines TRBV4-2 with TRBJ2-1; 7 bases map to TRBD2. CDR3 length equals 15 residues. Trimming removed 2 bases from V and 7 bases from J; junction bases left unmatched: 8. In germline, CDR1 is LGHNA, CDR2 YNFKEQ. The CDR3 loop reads CASSQLAGKANEQFF. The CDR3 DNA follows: TGTGCCAGCAGCCAATTAGCGGGCAAAGCAAATGAGCAGTTCTTC.

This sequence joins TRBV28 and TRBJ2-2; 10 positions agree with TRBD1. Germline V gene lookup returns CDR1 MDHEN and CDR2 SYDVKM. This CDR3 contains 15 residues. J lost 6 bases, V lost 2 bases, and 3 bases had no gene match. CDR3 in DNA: TGTGCCAGCAGTTTAGGCGGACAGGGGGCCGGGGAGCTGTTTTTT. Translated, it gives CASSLGGQGAGELFF.

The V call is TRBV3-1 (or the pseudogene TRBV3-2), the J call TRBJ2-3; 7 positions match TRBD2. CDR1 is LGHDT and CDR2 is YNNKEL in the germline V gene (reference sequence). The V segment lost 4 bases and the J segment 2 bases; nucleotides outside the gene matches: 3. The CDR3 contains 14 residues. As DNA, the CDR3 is TGTGCCAGCAGCCGGACTAGGGACACAGATACGCAGTATTTT. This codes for CASSRTRDTDTQYF.

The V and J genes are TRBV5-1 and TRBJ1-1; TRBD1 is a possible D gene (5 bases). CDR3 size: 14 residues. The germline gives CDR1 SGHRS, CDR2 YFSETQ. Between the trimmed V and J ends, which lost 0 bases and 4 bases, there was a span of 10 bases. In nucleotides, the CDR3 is TGCGCCAGCAGCTTGGCTCGGGGGAGCACTGAAGCTTTCTTT. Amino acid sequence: CASSLARGSTEAFF.

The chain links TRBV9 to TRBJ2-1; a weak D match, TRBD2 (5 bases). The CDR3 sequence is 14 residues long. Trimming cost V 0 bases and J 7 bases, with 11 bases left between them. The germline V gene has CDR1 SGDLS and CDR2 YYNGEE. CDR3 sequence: CASSVAGKENEQFF. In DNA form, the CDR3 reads TGTGCCAGCAGCGTAGCGGGGAAGGAAAATGAGCAGTTCTTC.

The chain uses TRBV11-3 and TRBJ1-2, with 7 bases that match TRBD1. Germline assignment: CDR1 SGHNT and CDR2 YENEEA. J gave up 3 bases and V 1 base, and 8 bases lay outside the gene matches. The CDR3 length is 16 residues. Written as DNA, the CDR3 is TGTGCCAGCAGCTTAGTCCCTAGTACAGGGGACTATGGCTACACCTTC. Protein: CASSLVPSTGDYGYTF.

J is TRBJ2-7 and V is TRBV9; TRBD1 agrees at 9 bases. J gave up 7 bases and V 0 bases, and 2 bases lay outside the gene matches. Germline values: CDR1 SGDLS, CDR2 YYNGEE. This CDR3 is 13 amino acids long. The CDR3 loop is CASSVADRGEQYF. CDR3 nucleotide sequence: TGTGCCAGCAGCGTAGCGGACAGGGGAGAGCAGTACTTC.

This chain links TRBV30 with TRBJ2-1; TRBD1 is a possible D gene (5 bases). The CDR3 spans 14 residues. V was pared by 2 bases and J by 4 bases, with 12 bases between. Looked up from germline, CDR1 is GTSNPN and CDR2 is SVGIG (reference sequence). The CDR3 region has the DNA TGTGCCTGGAGTCCAGGGCATATTTACAATGAGCAGTTCTTC. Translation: CAWSPGHIYNEQFF.

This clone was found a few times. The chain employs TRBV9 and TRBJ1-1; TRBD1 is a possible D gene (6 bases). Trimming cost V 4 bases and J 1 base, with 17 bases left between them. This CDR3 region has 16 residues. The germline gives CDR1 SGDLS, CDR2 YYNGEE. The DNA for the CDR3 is TGTGCCAGCAGCTACTCCCCGGGACATTGGAACACTGAAGCTTTCTTT. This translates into CASSYSPGHWNTEAFF.

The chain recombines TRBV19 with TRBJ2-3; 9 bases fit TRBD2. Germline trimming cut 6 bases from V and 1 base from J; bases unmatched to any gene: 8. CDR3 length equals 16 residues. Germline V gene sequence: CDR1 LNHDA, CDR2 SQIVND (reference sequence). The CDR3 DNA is TGTGCCAGTAGCAACCTGCGGGGGGGCGGCACAGATACGCAGTATTTT. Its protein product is CASSNLRGGGTDTQYF.